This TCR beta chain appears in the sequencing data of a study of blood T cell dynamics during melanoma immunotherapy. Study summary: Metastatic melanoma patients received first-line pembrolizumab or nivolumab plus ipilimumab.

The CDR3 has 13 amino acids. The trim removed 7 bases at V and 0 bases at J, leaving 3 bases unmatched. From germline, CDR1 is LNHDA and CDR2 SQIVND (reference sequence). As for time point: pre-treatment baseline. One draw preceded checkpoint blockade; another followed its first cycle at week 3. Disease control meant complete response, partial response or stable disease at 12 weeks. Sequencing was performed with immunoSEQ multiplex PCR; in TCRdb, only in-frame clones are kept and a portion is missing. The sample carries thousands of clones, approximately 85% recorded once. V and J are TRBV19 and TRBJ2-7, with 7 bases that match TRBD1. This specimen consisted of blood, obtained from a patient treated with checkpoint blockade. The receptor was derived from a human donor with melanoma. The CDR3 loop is CASKRDSSYEQYF. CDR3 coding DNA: TGTGCCAGTAAGAGGGACAGCTCCTACGAGCAGTACTTC. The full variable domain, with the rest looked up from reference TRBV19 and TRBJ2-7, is DGGITQSPKYLFRKEGQNVTLSCEQNLNHDAMYWYRQDPGQGLRLIYYSQIVNDFQKGDIAEGYSVSREKKESFPLTVTSAQKNPTAFYLCASKRDSSYEQYFGPGTRLTVT.